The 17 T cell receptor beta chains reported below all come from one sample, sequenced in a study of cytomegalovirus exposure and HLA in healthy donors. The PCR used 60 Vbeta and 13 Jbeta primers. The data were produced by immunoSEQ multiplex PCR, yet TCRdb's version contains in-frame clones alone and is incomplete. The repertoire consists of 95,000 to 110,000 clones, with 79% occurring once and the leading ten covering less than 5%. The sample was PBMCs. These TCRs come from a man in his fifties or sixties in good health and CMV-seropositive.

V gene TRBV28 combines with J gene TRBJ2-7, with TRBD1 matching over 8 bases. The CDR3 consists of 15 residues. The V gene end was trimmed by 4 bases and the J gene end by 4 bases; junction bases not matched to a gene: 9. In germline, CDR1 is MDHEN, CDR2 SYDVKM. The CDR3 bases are TGTGCCAGCAGTTCCCCCCCGACAGGGGAGTACGAGCAGTACTTC. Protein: CASSSPPTGEYEQYF.

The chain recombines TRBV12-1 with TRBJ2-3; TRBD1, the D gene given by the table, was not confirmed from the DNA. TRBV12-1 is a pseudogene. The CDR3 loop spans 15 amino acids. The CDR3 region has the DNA TGTGCCAGCAGCTGGAGACAGGGCTCAACAGATACGCAGTATTTT. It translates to CASSWRQGSTDTQYF.

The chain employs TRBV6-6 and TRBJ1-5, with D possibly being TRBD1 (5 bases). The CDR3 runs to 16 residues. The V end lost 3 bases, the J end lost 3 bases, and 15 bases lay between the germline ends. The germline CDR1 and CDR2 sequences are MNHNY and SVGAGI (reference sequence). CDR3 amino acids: CASSYLPQGVNQPQHF. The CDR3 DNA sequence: TGTGCCAGCAGTTATTTACCCCAGGGTGTCAATCAGCCCCAGCATTTT.

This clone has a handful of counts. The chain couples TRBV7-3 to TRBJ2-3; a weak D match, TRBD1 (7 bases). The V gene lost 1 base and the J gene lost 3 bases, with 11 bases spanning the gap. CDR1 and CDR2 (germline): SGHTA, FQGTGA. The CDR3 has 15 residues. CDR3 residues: CASSLIQGGTDTQYF. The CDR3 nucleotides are TGTGCCAGCAGCTTAATCCAGGGGGGAACAGATACGCAGTATTTT.

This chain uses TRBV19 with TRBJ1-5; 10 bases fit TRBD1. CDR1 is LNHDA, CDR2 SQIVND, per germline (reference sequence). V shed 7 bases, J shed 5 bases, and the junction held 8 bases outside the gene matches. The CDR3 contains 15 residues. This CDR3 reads CASTTGQGKDQPQHF. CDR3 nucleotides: TGTGCCAGTACTACGGGACAGGGGAAGGATCAGCCCCAGCATTTT.

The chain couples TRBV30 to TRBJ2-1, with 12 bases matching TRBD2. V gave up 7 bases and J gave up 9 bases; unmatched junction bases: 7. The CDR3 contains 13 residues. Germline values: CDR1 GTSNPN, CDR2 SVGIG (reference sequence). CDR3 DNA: TGTGCCTCGGTCCGACTAGCGGGAGTTGAGCAGTTCTTC. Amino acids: CASVRLAGVEQFF.

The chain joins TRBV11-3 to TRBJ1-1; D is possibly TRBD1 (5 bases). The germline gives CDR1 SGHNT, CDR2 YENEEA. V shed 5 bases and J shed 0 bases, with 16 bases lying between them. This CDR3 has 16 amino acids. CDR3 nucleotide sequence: TGTGCCAGCAGCCACGGGGGGGAACGCATGAACACTGAAGCTTTCTTT. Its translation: CASSHGGERMNTEAFF.

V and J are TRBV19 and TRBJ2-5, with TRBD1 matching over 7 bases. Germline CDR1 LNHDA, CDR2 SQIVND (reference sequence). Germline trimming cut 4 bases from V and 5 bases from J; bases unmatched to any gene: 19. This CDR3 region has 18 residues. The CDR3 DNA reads TGTGCCAGTAGTAAGGGGGAGAGGGGGCTAGATCTGATGGAGACCCAGTACTTC. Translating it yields CASSKGERGLDLMETQYF.

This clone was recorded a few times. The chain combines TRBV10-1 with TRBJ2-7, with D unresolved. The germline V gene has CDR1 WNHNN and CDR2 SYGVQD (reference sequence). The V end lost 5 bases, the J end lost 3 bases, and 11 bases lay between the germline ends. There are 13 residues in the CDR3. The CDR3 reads CASSFTAYYEQYF. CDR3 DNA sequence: TGCGCCAGCAGTTTTACTGCCTACTACGAGCAGTACTTC.

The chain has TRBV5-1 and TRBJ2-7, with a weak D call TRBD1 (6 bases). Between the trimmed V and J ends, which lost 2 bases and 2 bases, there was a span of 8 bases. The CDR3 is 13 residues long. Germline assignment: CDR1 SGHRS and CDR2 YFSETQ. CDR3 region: CASSFNRAYEQYF. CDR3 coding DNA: TGCGCCAGCAGCTTCAACAGGGCCTACGAGCAGTACTTC.

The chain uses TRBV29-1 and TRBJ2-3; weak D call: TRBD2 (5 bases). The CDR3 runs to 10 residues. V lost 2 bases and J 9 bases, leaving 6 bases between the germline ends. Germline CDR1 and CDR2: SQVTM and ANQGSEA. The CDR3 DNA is TGCAGCGTTGAATGGGAGACGCAGTATTTT. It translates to CSVEWETQYF.

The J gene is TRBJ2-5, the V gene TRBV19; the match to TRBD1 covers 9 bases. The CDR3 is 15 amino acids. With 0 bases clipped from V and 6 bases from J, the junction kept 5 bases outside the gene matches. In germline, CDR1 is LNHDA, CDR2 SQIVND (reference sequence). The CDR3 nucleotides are TGTGCCAGTAGTATAGAGGACAGGGGATTAAAGACCCAGTACTTC. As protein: CASSIEDRGLKTQYF.

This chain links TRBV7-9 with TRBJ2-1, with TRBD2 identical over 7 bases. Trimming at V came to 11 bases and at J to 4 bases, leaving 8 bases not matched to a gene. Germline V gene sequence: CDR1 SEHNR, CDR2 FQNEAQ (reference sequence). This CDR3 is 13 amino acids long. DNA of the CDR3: TGTGCCGGGATAGCGGGCCAGTACAATGAGCAGTTCTTC. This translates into CAGIAGQYNEQFF.

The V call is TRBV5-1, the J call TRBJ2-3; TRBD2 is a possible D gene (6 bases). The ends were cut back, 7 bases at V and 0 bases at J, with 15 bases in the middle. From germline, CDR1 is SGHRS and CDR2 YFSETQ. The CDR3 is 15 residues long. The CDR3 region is CASSEGGPSTDTQYF. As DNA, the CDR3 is TGCGCCAGCTCGGAGGGAGGCCCTAGCACAGATACGCAGTATTTT.

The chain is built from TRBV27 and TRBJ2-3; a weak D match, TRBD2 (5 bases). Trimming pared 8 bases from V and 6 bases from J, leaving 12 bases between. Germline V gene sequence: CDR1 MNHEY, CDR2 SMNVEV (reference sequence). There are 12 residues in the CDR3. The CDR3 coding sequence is TGTGCCAGCGGACGGGGTCTGGATACGCAGTATTTT. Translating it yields CASGRGLDTQYF.

CDR3 in amino acids: CASSSRDYPQETQYF. In nucleotides, the CDR3 is TGTGCCAGCAGTTCCCGGGACTACCCCCAAGAGACCCAGTACTTC. The chain has TRBV28 and TRBJ2-5, with 7 positions matching TRBD2. After removal of 4 bases from V and 1 base from J, the junction contained 6 bases not matched to a gene. This CDR3 spans 15 amino acids. CDR1 and CDR2 (germline): MDHEN, SYDVKM. The whole variable domain, filled in from reference TRBV28 and TRBJ2-5, reads DVKVTQSSRYLVKRTGEKVFLECVQDMDHENMFWYRQDPGLGLRLIYFSYDVKMKEKGDIPEGYSVSREKKERFSLILESASTNQTSMYLCASSSRDYPQETQYFGPGTRLLVL.

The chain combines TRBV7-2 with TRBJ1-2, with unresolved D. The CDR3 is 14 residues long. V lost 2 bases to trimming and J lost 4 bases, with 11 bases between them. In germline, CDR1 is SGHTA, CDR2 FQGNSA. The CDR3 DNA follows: TGTGCCAGCAGCTTAAACGGTCTTTTCTATGGCTACACCTTC. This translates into CASSLNGLFYGYTF.